The entry below gives a single T cell receptor (beta chain) sequence along with its context. Its antigen is unidentified. This sample is drawn from a study of shared clonotypes between healthy human individuals. The repertoire was sequenced with immunoSEQ multiplex PCR; TCRdb's copy has only in-frame clones and lacks some. The data show 2 million to 3 million clones, 90% to 95% seen once. Findings and caveats of the study: Relative to memory subsets, naive subsets generally showed larger estimated richness.

This receptor was taken from a man aged 18 to 29 in good health. Some clones in this sample may be carry-over from other donors' samples. The sequenced sample was naive CD4+ T cells from PBMCs. Subset here: CD45RA+ positively selected.

CDR3 amino acids: CASRGVAGTGELFF. The CDR3 region has the DNA TGCGCCAGCCGAGGGGTAGCCGGCACCGGGGAGCTGTTTTTT. The gene calls are TRBV5-1 and TRBJ2-2, with D possibly called TRBD1 or TRBD2 (5 bases each). Trimming pared 7 bases from V and 4 bases from J, leaving 14 bases between. Germline-derived CDR1 and CDR2 are SGHRS and YFSETQ. The CDR3 runs to 14 residues.